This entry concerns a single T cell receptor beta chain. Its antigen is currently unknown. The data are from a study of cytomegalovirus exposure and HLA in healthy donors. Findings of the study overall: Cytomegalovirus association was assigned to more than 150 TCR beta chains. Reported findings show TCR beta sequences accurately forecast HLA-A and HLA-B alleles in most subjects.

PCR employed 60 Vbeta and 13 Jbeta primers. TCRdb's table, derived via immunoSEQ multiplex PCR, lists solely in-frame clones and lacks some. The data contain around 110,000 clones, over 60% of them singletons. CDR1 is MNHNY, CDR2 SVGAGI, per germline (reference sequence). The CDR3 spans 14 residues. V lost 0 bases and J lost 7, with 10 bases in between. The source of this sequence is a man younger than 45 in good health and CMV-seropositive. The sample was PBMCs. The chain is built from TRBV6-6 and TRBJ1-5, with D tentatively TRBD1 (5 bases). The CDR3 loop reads CASSYSRTLQPQHF. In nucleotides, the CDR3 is TGTGCCAGCAGTTACTCGAGGACACTCCAGCCCCAGCATTTT.